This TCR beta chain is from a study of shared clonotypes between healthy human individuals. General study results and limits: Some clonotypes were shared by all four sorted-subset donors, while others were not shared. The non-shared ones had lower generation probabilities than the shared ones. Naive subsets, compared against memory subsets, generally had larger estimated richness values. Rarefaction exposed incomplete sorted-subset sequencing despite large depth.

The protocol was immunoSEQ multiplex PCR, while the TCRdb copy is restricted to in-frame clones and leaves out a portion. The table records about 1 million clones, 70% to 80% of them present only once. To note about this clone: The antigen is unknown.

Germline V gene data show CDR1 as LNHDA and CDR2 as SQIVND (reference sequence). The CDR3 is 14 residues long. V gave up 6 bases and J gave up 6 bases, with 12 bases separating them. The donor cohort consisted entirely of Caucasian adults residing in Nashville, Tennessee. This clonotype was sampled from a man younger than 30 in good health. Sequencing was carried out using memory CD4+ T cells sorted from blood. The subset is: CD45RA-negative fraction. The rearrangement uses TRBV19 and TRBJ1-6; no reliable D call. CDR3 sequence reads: CASRWSEPNSPLHF. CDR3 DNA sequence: TGTGCCAGTAGGTGGTCAGAACCTAATTCACCCCTCCACTTT.